This TCR beta chain was observed in a study of T cell responses to AZD1222 COVID-19 vaccine (dated by TCRdb to the early 2020s). The study in broad terms: AZD1222 recipients with second doses at about 4 weeks or about 12 weeks were pooled, because spike-specific TCR depth and breadth did not differ between schedules. A total of under 250 trial participants underwent TCR sequencing, of whom about 210 had received two doses of AZD1222 and around 25 had received two doses of the MenACWY control vaccine. Trial participants were enrolled by age into 18-55, 56-69 and 70-plus year subgroups, with roughly 160, 29 and 62 TCR-sequenced participants respectively. The study at large found these results: The whole spike protein was spanned by vaccine-associated CD4 TCRs, and dominant responses were seen in regions 160-218 and 743-854. Reportedly, almost half of the unique spike-specific TCRs recognized epitopes lying outside the regions that are mutated in the B.1.351 and B.1.1.7 variants. In the small 56-69-year group, the increase in depth fell short of significance, most likely because of low power. A significant rise in spike-specific TCR breadth and depth was observed after two AZD1222 doses relative to day 0 and relative to MenACWY recipients. Only five to seven AZD1222 recipients were SARS-CoV-2 seropositive at baseline, limiting conclusions about previously exposed vaccinees. Participants were mostly white British, with more females than males. The authors suggested clonal diversity may have been underestimated. Because no samples from the day 14 peak response were available, repertoires could be characterized only after the peak T cell response.

About this clone itself: What this receptor recognizes is not known. No base quality information exists; no much larger clone differs at one position.

The CDR3 regions of human TCRbeta chains were analyzed by immunosequencing. As for the authors' bioinformatics: TCRs in the repertoires were matched against a reference library of SARS-CoV-2-specific TCRs that had been generated with the MIRA antigen-specificity platform. Breadth was defined as the fraction of unique TCRs that were SARS-CoV-2-associated, and depth was defined as the fraction of total T cells that were SARS-CoV-2-associated. Using the MIRA data, each spike-specific TCR was assigned both to the spike region to which the TCR was reactive and to a CD4 or CD8 class. Log10-transformed breadth and depth values were compared by one-way ANOVA with Sidak's multiple comparisons tests. TCRdb took over this immuneACCESS table, retaining in-frame rearrangements with V and J assigned. Such tables are incomplete; in checked studies, under half of the missing clones stem from an unresolved V gene, and the remainder is unexplained. D and trimming come from the DNA, and the V and J calls and clone size come from that table. The sample data list tens of thousands of clones, and more than 75% of these were observed just once. About 8.7% of the sample belongs to the ten largest clones.

The time point label, as the study defines it: baseline before first vaccination. Samples from vaccinated people were obtained from the UK trials COV001 and COV002, which included a single-blind randomized controlled phase 2/3 trial of AZD1222 (ChAdOx1 nCoV-19) in healthy adults. Trial participant PBMC samples were collected at day 0 and day 28 after the second dose for TCRbeta chain sequencing. Source: peripheral blood, taken on day 0 of AZD1222 vaccination. This TCR derives from an adult in good health.

The DNA reads TGTGCCAGCAGCCAAGAAGGCAGCAGGGCAAACATTCAGTACTTC. The encoded protein is CASSQEGSRANIQYF. The sequence is built from TRBV3-1 (or the pseudogene TRBV3-2) and TRBJ2-4, with TRBD1 as a weak D call on 5 bases. Reading from cysteine to phenylalanine, the CDR3 counts 15 amino acids. Solely the CDR3 DNA is kept, with 45 bases framed from the first base. Sequences LGHDT (CDR1) and YNNKEL (CDR2) are obtained from the germline V gene (reference sequence). The V and J ends are trimmed by 0 bases and 6 bases, leaving 12 bases between them.